This T cell receptor beta chain was identified during a study of T cell responses to AZD1222 COVID-19 vaccine. Generated by immunoSEQ multiplex PCR, the TCRdb table keeps only in-frame clones and is missing some. The sample lists over 120,000 clones; 80% to 90% were seen once. Germline CDR1 LGHNT, CDR2 FRNRAP. V was clipped by 2 bases and J by 4 bases, with 15 bases between them. The CDR3 loop spans 16 amino acids. The sequence was obtained from an adult in good health. The chain combines TRBV12-5 with TRBJ1-5, with TRBD1 as a possible D gene (6 bases). The source material was peripheral blood, sampled on day 0 of AZD1222 vaccination. This chain's CDR3 is CASGLSIQGENQPQHF. CDR3 nucleotides: TGTGCTAGTGGTTTGAGCATACAGGGTGAAAATCAGCCCCAGCATTTT.